The 20 T cell receptor beta chains below come from one sample, sequenced in a study of molecular identifiers for immune sequencing clone quantification (dated by TCRdb to about 2018). Library generation was performed with PCR. Sequencing was performed on a NextSeq 500. TCRdb reanalyzed the raw reads on its own, using fastp at Q25 for trimming and MiXCR for clone calling, and kept in-frame beta chains. Here each entry gathers all rows of one CDR3 protein and keeps the most common genes and DNA. The table for this sample lists hundreds of thousands of distinct CDR3 sequences; roughly 25% of them were counted only once. The ten top clones hold about 0.73% of the sample. Sequenced: naive CD8+ T cells from blood, with Jurkat cell RNA spiked in. The cell subset or site label for this specimen denotes: FACS-sorted CD8+CD4-CCR7+CD45RA+ naive T cells. These receptors originate from a human donor in good health. Some libraries in this study had Jurkat cell RNA spiked in.

In this sample, this clonotype turned up a few times. The CDR3 DNA sequence: TGTGCCAGCAGTGACTGGGGAAACACAGGGAATCCCTACGAGCAGTACTTC. This codes for CASSDWGNTGNPYEQYF. The rearrangement uses TRBV27 and TRBJ2-7; possible D gene TRBD1, 6 bases. The ends were cut back, 5 bases at V and 2 bases at J, with 22 bases in the middle. The CDR3 length is 17 residues. CDR1 and CDR2 (germline): MNHEY, SMNVEV (reference sequence).

The genes are TRBV2 and TRBJ2-5; TRBD2 aligns across 11 bases. This CDR3 comprises 15 residues. Trimming took 3 bases from V and 5 from J; bases not matched to a gene: 5. CDR1 SNHLY and CDR2 FYNNEI come from the germline V gene. The CDR3 loop is CASSDSSGRMETQYF. DNA for the CDR3: TGTGCCAGCAGTGATTCTAGCGGGAGGATGGAGACCCAGTACTTC.

This clonotype was seen at least ten times. This chain joins TRBV12-3 or TRBV12-4 and TRBJ2-3; 15 bases align to TRBD2. Trimming removed 5 bases from V and 3 bases from J; junction bases left unmatched: 9. The CDR3 runs 18 residues. For the CDR3, the DNA is TGTGCCAGCAGTCCGTGGACTAGCGGGGGGGGGCAGACAGATACGCAGTATTTT. Protein product: CASSPWTSGGGQTDTQYF.

This clonotype has a handful of counts. CDR3 coding DNA: TGTGCCAGCAGTGGACCCGGGACAGGGTCCCTCTATGGCTACACCTTC. Its protein product is CASSGPGTGSLYGYTF. The gene calls are TRBV2 and TRBJ1-2, with 9 positions matching TRBD1. This CDR3 region has 16 residues. J was trimmed by 4 bases and V by 4 bases; bases with no gene match: 10. Per the germline V gene, CDR1 is SNHLY and CDR2 is FYNNEI.

Only a few counts were recorded for this clonotype. The CDR3 spells CASSPGRRTEAFF. In DNA form, the CDR3 reads TGTGCCAGCAGTCCGGGGCGCAGAACTGAAGCTTTCTTT. This chain links TRBV27 with TRBJ1-1, with a tentative D call TRBD1 (5 bases). The germline V gene encodes CDR1 MNHEY and CDR2 SMNVEV (reference sequence). This CDR3 has 13 amino acids. V lost 5 bases and J 5 bases, leaving 12 bases between the germline ends.

A note on this clonotype: A much larger clonotype is one base distant, so this may be a read error. The missing conserved phenylalanine or tryptophan at the end of this CDR3 makes a read error likely. CDR3 residues: CASSIRGDGYTL. CDR3 in DNA: TGTGCCAGTAGTATTCGTGGAGACGGCTACACCCTC. The chain employs TRBV19 and TRBJ1-2; D is unresolved. The CDR3 has 12 amino acids. Trimming took off 3 bases at V and 8 bases at J, with 10 bases between the two ends. The germline gives CDR1 LNHDA, CDR2 SQIVND (reference sequence).

This clonotype has a handful of counts. The chain uses TRBV24-1 and TRBJ1-5, with D unresolved. V was trimmed by 9 bases and J by 0 bases, leaving 8 bases between them. Per germline, CDR1 KGHDR and CDR2 SFDVKD. The CDR3 is made up of 13 amino acids. The CDR3 here is CATRSNSNQPQHF. The CDR3 nucleotides read TGTGCCACCCGTAGCAATAGCAATCAGCCCCAGCATTTT.

The gene calls are TRBV11-2 and TRBJ2-2; TRBD1 is a possible D gene (6 bases). The CDR3 runs to 14 residues. V was pared by 5 bases and J by 4 bases, with 11 bases between. Germline V gives CDR1 SGHAT, CDR2 FQNNGV. The CDR3: CASSMDRLTGELFF. The CDR3 DNA reads TGTGCCAGCAGCATGGACAGACTCACCGGGGAGCTGTTTTTT.

The rearrangement uses TRBV7-9 and TRBJ2-7; D gene uncertain. Germline CDR1 SEHNR, CDR2 FQNEAQ (reference sequence). CDR3 size: 13 residues. V lost 5 bases to trimming and J lost 6 bases, with 14 bases between them. The CDR3 reads CASSPPISGEQYF. The CDR3 bases are TGTGCCAGCAGCCCCCCTATCTCTGGCGAGCAGTACTTC. Variable domain in full (rest from reference TRBV7-9 and TRBJ2-7): DTGVSQNPRHKITKRGQNVTFRCDPISEHNRLYWYRQTLGQGPEFLTYFQNEAQLEKSRLLSDRFSAERPKGSFSTLEIQRTEQGDSAMYLCASSPPISGEQYFGPGTRLTVT.

The gene calls are TRBV20-1 and TRBJ2-1, with 8 bases fitting TRBD2. The CDR3 consists of 15 residues. After removal of 0 bases from V and 4 bases from J, the junction contained 5 bases not matched to a gene. In germline, CDR1 is DFQATT, CDR2 SNEGSKA (reference sequence). The CDR3 coding sequence is TGCAGTGCTAGAGATGGTACGGGGGGGTACAATGAGCAGTTCTTC. Protein: CSARDGTGGYNEQFF.

This clonotype occurred a few times. The chain recombines TRBV7-9 with TRBJ2-7, with TRBD2 matching 8 bases. Germline CDR1 is SEHNR and CDR2 is FQNEAQ (reference sequence). The CDR3 spans 12 residues. With 9 bases clipped from V and 7 bases from J, the junction kept 8 bases outside the gene matches. This CDR3 is CASGLAVLEQYF. The DNA of the CDR3 is TGTGCCAGTGGACTAGCCGTTCTGGAGCAGTACTTC.

On this clonotype itself: One junction end disagrees with the germline gene, perhaps due to a read error. The chain couples TRBV25-1 to TRBJ1-1; 11 nucleotides line up with TRBD1. The CDR3 length is 11 residues. Germline V gene data show CDR1 as MGHDK and CDR2 as SYGVNS. The CDR3 loop is CASSEGQGALF. In DNA form, the CDR3 reads TGTGCCAGCAGTGAAGGACAGGGGGCTCTCTTT.

There are many counts of this clonotype. The chain uses TRBV28 and TRBJ2-6; D call uncertain. The CDR3 has 16 residues. V dropped 6 bases and J dropped 2 bases, with 14 bases sitting between them. Germline CDR1 reads MDHEN; CDR2 reads SYDVKM. The CDR3 bases are TGTGCCAGCAGCCCCCTAAGGGTCACTGGGGCCAACGTCCTGACTTTC. Amino acids: CASSPLRVTGANVLTF.

The rearrangement joins TRBV5-1 to TRBJ2-4; TRBD2 might be the D (6 bases). This CDR3 has 16 residues. V gave up 0 bases and J gave up 0 bases, with 10 bases separating them. Germline lookup yields CDR1 SGHRS and CDR2 YFSETQ. Here the CDR3 reads CASSLGGVGAKNIQYF. CDR3 DNA: TGCGCCAGCAGCTTGGGGGGGGTAGGAGCCAAAAACATTCAGTACTTC.

This clonotype was seen a few times. The rearrangement joins TRBV5-4 to TRBJ1-1; D gene uncertain. Trimming pared 1 base from V and 2 bases from J, leaving 9 bases between. In germline, CDR1 is SGHNT, CDR2 YYREEE (reference sequence). The CDR3 runs to 14 residues. DNA of the CDR3: TGTGCCAGCAGCTTGTTGCTGGAAAACACTGAAGCTTTCTTT. This codes for CASSLLLENTEAFF.

The genes are TRBV12-3 or TRBV12-4 and TRBJ1-4; TRBD1 might be the D (6 bases). Between the trimmed V and J ends, which lost 7 bases and 4 bases, there was a span of 22 bases. There are 17 residues in the CDR3. The CDR3 DNA sequence: TGTGCCAGCACAACTAGCCTGTTGCGGGGGCGTAATGAAAAACTGTTTTTT. The encoded protein is CASTTSLLRGRNEKLFF.

About this clonotype itself: This may be a read error, as it is one base from a much larger clone. This sequence joins TRBV18 and TRBJ1-1; the match to TRBD1 covers 8 bases. Germline CDR1 KGHSH, CDR2 LQKENI. J was trimmed by 6 bases and V by 5 bases; bases with no gene match: 11. The CDR3 contains 15 residues. As DNA, the CDR3 is TGTGCCAGCTCAGTACCTCCGGGACAGGTAGCTGAAGCTTTCTTT. Residues: CASSVPPGQVAEAFF.

This clonotype was seen many times. The chain is built from TRBV5-6 and TRBJ1-1, with 7 nucleotides matching TRBD1. With 3 bases clipped from V and 4 bases from J, the junction kept 6 bases outside the gene matches. Germline V gene data show CDR1 as SGHDT and CDR2 as YYEEEE. This CDR3 has 14 amino acids. The CDR3 loop is CASSYLQGTTEAFF. In nucleotides, the CDR3 is TGTGCCAGCAGCTATTTACAGGGGACCACTGAAGCTTTCTTT. The full variable domain, rest sourced from reference TRBV5-6 and TRBJ1-1, is DAGVTQSPTHLIKTRGQQVTLRCSPKSGHDTVSWYQQALGQGPQFIFQYYEEEERQRGNFPDRFSGHQFPNYSSELNVNALLLGDSALYLCASSYLQGTTEAFFGQGTRLTVV.

This clonotype was recorded many times. The rearrangement uses TRBV7-2 and TRBJ2-1; unclear D gene. This CDR3 has 12 amino acids. CDR1 and CDR2 (germline): SGHTA, FQGNSA. V was trimmed by 5 bases and J by 8 bases, leaving 10 bases between them. CDR3 protein: CASSPVGYEQFF. CDR3 DNA sequence: TGTGCCAGCAGCCCGGTGGGGTATGAGCAGTTCTTC.

A remark on this clonotype: Its ends do not fully match the called genes, so a read error is possible. The chain joins TRBV14 to TRBJ1-1, with D perhaps TRBD1 (5 bases). CDR1 is SGHDN and CDR2 is FVKESK in the germline V gene. This CDR3 is built from 13 residues. The CDR3 DNA reads TGTGCCAGCACCCGGGACGAGAACACTGTAGCTTTCTTT. Amino acids: CASTRDENTVAFF.